This T cell receptor (beta chain) was observed in a study of T cells after somatic rescue of genetic block. Method: immunoSEQ multiplex PCR; TCRdb's copy keeps in-frame clones and lacks some. This table holds 110,000 or so clones, around nine tenths found once. Per the germline V gene, CDR1 is SGDLS and CDR2 is YYNGEE. CDR3 length: 14 residues. V trimming: 4 bases; J trimming: 6 bases; junction bases outside the gene matches: 7. The sample comprised peripheral blood mononuclear cells (PBMCs). This receptor was taken from a woman between 18 and 29 years old. The chain is built from TRBV9 and TRBJ1-5; 7 positions match TRBD1. CDR3 loop: CASSPHRGSQPQHF. CDR3 nucleotides: TGTGCCAGCAGCCCCCACAGGGGTAGTCAGCCCCAGCATTTT.